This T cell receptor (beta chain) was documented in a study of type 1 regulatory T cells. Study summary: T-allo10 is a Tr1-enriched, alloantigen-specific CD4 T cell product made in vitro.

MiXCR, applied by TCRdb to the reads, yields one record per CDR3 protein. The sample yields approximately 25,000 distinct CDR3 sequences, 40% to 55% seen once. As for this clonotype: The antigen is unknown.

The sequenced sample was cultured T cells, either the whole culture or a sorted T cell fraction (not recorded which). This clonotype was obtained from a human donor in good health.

For the CDR3, the DNA is TGCGCCAGCAGGCCCGGGGGGGGGACGACTAATGAAAAACTGTTTTTT. Translated, it gives CASRPGGGTTNEKLFF. The chain employs TRBV5-1 and TRBJ1-4; perhaps TRBD1 as D (5 bases). Germline V gene sequence: CDR1 SGHRS, CDR2 YFSETQ. The length of the CDR3 is 16 residues. Trimming stripped 5 bases from V and 2 bases from J, with 16 bases between.